This paragraph covers one T cell receptor (beta chain) sequence. Using unique molecular identifiers, the investigators prepared the TCRbeta library. TCRdb ran MiXCR on the PCR reads and lists one entry per CDR3 protein. The data contain 600,000 to 700,000 distinct CDR3 sequences, about 15% of them singletons. These data come from a study of T-cell reconstitution after alpha-beta-depleted transplantation in children. The TCR was taken from a human donor who donated a stem cell graft to a child with acute myeloid leukemia. Here the sequenced sample was PBMCs from the stem cell graft donor, taken from the stem cell graft.

The chain's CDR3 is CASSLGGADGYTF. CDR3 nucleotide sequence: TGTGCCAGCAGCTTAGGGGGCGCAGATGGCTACACCTTC. The chain uses TRBV7-9 and TRBJ1-2; D might be TRBD1 (5 bases). V lost 1 base and J lost 6, with 9 bases in between. The CDR3 covers 13 residues. In germline, CDR1 is SEHNR, CDR2 FQNEAQ (reference sequence).